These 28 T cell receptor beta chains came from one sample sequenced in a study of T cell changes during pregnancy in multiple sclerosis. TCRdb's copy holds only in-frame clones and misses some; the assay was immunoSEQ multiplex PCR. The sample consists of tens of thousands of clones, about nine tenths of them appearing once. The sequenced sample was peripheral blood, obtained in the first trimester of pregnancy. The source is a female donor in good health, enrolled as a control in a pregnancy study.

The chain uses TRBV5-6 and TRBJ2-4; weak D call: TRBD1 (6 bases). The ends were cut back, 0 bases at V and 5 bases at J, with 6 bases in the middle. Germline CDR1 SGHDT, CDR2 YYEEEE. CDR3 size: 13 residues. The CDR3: CASSLGQENIQYF. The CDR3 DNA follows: TGTGCCAGCAGCTTGGGACAGGAAAACATTCAGTACTTC.

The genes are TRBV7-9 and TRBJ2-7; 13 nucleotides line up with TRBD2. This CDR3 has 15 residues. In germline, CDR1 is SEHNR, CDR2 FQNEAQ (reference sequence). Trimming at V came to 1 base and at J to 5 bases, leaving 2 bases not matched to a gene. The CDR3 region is CASSLVGLAGDEQYF. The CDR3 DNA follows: TGTGCCAGCAGCTTAGTCGGACTAGCGGGAGACGAGCAGTACTTC.

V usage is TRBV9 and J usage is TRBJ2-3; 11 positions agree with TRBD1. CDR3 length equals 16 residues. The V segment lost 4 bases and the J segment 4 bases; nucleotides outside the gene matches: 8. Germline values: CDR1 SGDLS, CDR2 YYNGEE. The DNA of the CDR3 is TGTGCCAGCAGCCTTGGGACAGGGGGGCGGGCAGATACGCAGTATTTT. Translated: CASSLGTGGRADTQYF.

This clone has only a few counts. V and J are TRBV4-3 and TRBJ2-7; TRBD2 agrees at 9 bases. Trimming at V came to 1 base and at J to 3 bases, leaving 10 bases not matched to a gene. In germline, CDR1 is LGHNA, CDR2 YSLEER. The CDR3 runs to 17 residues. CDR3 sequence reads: CASSQALAGETSYEQYF. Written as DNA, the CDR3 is TGCGCCAGCAGCCAAGCGTTAGCGGGAGAAACTAGCTACGAGCAGTACTTC.

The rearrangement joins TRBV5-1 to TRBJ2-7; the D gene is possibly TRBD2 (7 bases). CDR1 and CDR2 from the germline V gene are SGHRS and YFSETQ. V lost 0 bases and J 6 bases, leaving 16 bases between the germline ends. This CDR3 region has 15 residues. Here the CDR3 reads CASSLEWGGRGEQYF. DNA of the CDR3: TGCGCCAGCAGCTTGGAGTGGGGGGGCCGAGGCGAGCAGTACTTC. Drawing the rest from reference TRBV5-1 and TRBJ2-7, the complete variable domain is KAGVTQTPRYLIKTRGQQVTLSCSPISGHRSVSWYQQTPGQGLQFLFEYFSETQRNKGNFPGRFSGRQFSNSRSEMNVSTLELGDSALYLCASSLEWGGRGEQYFGPGTRLTVT.

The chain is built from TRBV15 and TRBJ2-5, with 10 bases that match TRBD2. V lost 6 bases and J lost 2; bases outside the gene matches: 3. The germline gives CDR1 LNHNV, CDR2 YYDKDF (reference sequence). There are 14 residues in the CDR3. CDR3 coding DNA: TGTGCCACCAGTCGGACTAGCGGACAAGAGACCCAGTACTTC. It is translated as CATSRTSGQETQYF. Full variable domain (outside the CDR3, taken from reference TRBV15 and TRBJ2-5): DAMVIQNPRYQVTQFGKPVTLSCSQTLNHNVMYWYQQKSSQAPKLLFHYYDKDFNNEADTPDNFQSRRPNTSFCFLDIRSPGLGDTAMYLCATSRTSGQETQYFGPGTRLLVL.

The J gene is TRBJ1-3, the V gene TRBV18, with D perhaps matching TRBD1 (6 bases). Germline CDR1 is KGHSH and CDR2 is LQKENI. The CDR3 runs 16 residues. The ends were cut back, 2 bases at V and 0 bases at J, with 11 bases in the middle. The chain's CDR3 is CASSPFTDSSGNTIYF. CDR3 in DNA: TGTGCCAGCTCACCATTCACGGACAGCTCTGGAAACACCATATATTTT. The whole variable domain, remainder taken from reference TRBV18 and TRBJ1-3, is NAGVMQNPRHLVRRRGQEARLRCSPMKGHSHVYWYRQLPEEGLKFMVYLQKENIIDESGMPKERFSAEFPKEGPSILRIQQVVRGDSAAYFCASSPFTDSSGNTIYFGEGSWLTVV.

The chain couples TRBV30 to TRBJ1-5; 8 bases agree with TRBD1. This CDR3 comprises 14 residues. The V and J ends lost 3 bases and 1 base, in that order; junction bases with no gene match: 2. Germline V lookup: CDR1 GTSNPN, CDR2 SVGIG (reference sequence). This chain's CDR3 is CAWRQGASNQPQHF. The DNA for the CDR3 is TGTGCCTGGAGGCAGGGGGCAAGCAATCAGCCCCAGCATTTT.

CDR3 sequence (DNA): TGTGCCACCCGAAGGACGGGGAATCAGCCCCAGCATTTT. Its translation: CATRRTGNQPQHF. J is TRBJ1-5 and V is TRBV19, with D unclear. This CDR3 region has 13 residues. V was pared by 10 bases and J by 4 bases, with 14 bases between. Per the germline V gene, CDR1 is LNHDA and CDR2 is SQIVND (reference sequence).

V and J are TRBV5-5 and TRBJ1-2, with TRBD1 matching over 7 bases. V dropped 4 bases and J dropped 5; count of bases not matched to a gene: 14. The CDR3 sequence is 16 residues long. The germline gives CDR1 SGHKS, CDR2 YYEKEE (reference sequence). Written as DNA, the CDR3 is TGTGCCAGCAGCCCCGGGACAGCTCGTCTCTATTATGGCTACACCTTC. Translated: CASSPGTARLYYGYTF.

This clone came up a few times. CDR3 amino acids: CASSYRDNNEQFF. CDR3 DNA sequence: TGTGCCAGCAGTTACCGGGACAACAATGAGCAGTTCTTC. The rearrangement links TRBV6-6 to TRBJ2-1, with D possibly being TRBD1 (6 bases). Trimming left V 2 bases short and J 5 bases short, with 7 bases between. Germline CDR1 is MNHNY and CDR2 is SVGAGI (reference sequence). This CDR3 contains 13 residues.

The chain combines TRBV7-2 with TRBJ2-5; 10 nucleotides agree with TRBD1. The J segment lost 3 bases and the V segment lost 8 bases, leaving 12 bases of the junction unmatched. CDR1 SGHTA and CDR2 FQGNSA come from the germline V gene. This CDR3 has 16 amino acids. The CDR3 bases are TGTGCCAGCTGCCTTTGGTTGGGGACAGGGGAAGAGACCCAGTACTTC. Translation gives CASCLWLGTGEETQYF.

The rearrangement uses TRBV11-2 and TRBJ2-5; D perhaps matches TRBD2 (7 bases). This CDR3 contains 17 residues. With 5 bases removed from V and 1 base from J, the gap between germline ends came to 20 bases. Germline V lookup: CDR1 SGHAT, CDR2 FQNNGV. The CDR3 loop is CASSPRRAGASQETQYF. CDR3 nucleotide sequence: TGTGCCAGCAGCCCCCGAAGGGCGGGGGCTTCCCAAGAGACCCAGTACTTC.

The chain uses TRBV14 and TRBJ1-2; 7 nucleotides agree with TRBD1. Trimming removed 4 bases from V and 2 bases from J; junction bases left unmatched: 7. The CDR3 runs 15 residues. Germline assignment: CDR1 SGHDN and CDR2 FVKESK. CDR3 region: CASSLSTGANYGYTF. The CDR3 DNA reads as TGTGCCAGCAGCCTTTCTACAGGGGCGAACTATGGCTACACCTTC.

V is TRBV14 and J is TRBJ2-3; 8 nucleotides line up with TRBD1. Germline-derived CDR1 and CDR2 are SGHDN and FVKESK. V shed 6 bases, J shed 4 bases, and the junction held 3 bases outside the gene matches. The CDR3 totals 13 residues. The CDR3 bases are TGTGCCAGCAGTCTACAGGGGGCAGATACGCAGTATTTT. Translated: CASSLQGADTQYF. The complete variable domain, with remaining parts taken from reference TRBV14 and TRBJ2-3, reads EAGVTQFPSHSVIEKGQTVTLRCDPISGHDNLYWYRRVMGKEIKFLLHFVKESKQDESGMPNNRFLAERTGGTYSTLKVQPAELEDSGVYFCASSLQGADTQYFGPGTRLTVL.

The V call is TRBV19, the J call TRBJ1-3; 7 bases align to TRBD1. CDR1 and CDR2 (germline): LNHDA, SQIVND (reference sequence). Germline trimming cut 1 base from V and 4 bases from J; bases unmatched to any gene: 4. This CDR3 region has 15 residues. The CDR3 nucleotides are TGTGCCAGTAGTATAGGAAAGGACAGGGGAAACACCATATATTTT. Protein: CASSIGKDRGNTIYF. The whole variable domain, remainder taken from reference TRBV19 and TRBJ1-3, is DGGITQSPKYLFRKEGQNVTLSCEQNLNHDAMYWYRQDPGQGLRLIYYSQIVNDFQKGDIAEGYSVSREKKESFPLTVTSAQKNPTAFYLCASSIGKDRGNTIYFGEGSWLTVV.

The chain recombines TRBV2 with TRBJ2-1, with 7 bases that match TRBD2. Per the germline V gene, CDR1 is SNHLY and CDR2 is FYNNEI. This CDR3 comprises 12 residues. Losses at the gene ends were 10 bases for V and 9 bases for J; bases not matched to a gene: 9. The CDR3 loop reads CATGGSGGEQFF. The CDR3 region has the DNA TGTGCCACCGGGGGGTCGGGAGGTGAGCAGTTCTTC.

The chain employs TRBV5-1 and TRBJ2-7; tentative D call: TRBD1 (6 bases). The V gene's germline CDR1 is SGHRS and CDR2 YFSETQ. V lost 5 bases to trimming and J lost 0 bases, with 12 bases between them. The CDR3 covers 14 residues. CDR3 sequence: CASRQGISSYEQYF. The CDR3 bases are TGCGCCAGCAGACAGGGAATTTCCTCCTACGAGCAGTACTTC.

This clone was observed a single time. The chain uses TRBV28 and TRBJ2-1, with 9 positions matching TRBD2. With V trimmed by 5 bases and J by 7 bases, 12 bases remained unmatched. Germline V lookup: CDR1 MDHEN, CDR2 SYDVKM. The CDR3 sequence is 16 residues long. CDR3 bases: TGTGCCAGCAGTCGTTCATCAGCGGGAGGTCGGAATGAGCAGTTCTTC. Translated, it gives CASSRSSAGGRNEQFF.

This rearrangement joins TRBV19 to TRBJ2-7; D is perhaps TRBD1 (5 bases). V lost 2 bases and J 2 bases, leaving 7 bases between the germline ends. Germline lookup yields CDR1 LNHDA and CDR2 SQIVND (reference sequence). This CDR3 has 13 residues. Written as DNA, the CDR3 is TGTGCCAGTAGTATAACAGGTACCTACGAGCAGTACTTC. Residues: CASSITGTYEQYF.

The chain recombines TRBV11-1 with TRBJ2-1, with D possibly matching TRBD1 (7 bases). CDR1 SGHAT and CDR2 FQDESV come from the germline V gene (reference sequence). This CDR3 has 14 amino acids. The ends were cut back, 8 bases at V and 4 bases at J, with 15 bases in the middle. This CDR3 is CASHGGTDYNEQFF. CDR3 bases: TGTGCCAGCCACGGAGGGACAGATTACAATGAGCAGTTCTTC. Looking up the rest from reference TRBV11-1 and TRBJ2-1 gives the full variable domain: EAEVAQSPRYKITEKSQAVAFWCDPISGHATLYWYRQILGQGPELLVQFQDESVVDDSQLPKDRFSAERLKGVDSTLKIQPAELGDSAMYLCASHGGTDYNEQFFGPGTRLTVL.

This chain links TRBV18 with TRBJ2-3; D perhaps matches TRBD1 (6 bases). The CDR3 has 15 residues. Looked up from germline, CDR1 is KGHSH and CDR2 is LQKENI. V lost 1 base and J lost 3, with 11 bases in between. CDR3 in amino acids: CASSPLFQGTDTQYF. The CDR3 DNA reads TGTGCCAGCTCACCACTCTTCCAGGGGACAGATACGCAGTATTTT.

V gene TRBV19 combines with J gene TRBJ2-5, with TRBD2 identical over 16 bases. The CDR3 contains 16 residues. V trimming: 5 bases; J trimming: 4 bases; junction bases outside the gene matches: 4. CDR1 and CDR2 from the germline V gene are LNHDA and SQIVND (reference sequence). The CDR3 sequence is CASSGGLAGGLETQYF. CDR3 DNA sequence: TGTGCCAGTAGTGGGGGACTAGCGGGAGGGTTAGAGACCCAGTACTTC.

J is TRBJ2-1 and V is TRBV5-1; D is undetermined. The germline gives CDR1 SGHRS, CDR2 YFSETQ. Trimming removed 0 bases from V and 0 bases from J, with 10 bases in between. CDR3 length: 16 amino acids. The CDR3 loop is CASSLVSVSSYNEQFF. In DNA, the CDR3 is TGCGCCAGCAGCTTGGTTTCGGTGAGCTCCTACAATGAGCAGTTCTTC.

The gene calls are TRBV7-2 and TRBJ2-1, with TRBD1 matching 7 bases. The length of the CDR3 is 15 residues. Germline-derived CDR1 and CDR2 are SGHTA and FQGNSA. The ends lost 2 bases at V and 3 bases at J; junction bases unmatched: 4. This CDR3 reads CASSLLTGNYNEQFF. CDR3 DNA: TGTGCCAGCAGCTTATTGACAGGGAACTACAATGAGCAGTTCTTC.

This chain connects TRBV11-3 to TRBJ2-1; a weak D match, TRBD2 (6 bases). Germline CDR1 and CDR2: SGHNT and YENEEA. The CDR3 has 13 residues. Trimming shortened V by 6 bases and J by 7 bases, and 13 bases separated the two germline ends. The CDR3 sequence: CASRRGGINEQFF. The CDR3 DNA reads TGTGCCAGCAGACGTGGCGGGATAAATGAGCAGTTCTTC.

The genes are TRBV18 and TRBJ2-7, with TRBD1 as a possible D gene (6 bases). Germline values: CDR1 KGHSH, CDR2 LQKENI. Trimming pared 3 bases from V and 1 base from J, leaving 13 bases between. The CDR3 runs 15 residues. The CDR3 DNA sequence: TGTGCCAGCTCACCTGACAAGAGGGGGTCCTACGAGCAGTACTTC. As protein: CASSPDKRGSYEQYF.

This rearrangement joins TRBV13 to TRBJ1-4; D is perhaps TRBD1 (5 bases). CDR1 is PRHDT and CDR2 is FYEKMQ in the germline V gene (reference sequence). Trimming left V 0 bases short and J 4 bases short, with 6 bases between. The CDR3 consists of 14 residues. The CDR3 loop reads CASSLGQDNEKLFF. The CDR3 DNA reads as TGTGCCAGCAGCTTAGGACAGGATAATGAAAAACTGTTTTTT.